The 16 T cell receptor beta chains below come from one sample, sequenced in a study of T cell responses to AZD1222 COVID-19 vaccine. Only in-frame clones appear in the TCRdb table, and some are missing; sequencing was by immunoSEQ multiplex PCR. The sample yields approximately 110,000 clones, around 85% seen once. The sample here was peripheral blood, taken on day 0 of AZD1222 vaccination. Receptors originate from an adult in good health.

The chain uses TRBV5-1 and TRBJ2-3; TRBD2 might be the D (6 bases). Germline CDR1 is SGHRS and CDR2 is YFSETQ. The V gene lost 0 bases and the J gene lost 2 bases, with 16 bases spanning the gap. The CDR3 is 17 residues long. This chain's CDR3 is CASSLVGTGEITDTQYF. The DNA for the CDR3 is TGCGCCAGCAGCTTGGTCGGCACGGGGGAGATCACAGATACGCAGTATTTT. The whole variable domain, remainder taken from reference TRBV5-1 and TRBJ2-3, is KAGVTQTPRYLIKTRGQQVTLSCSPISGHRSVSWYQQTPGQGLQFLFEYFSETQRNKGNFPGRFSGRQFSNSRSEMNVSTLELGDSALYLCASSLVGTGEITDTQYFGPGTRLTVL.

V gene TRBV18 combines with J gene TRBJ1-5; no reliable D call. With 3 bases removed from V and 5 bases from J, the gap between germline ends came to 8 bases. The V gene's germline CDR1 is KGHSH and CDR2 LQKENI. This CDR3 contains 13 residues. CDR3 DNA: TGTGCCAGCTCACCCGTTCCGGATCAGCCCCAGCATTTT. This encodes CASSPVPDQPQHF.

This chain's CDR3 is CASSGVQGAKNIQYF. The CDR3 DNA reads TGTGCCAGCAGTGGGGTCCAAGGTGCCAAAAACATTCAGTACTTC. The V and J genes are TRBV25-1 and TRBJ2-4; D is ambiguous. Deletions cut 4 bases from V and 1 base from J, with 11 bases between. This CDR3 has 15 amino acids. From germline, CDR1 is MGHDK and CDR2 SYGVNS. The variable domain in full, with the rest retrieved from reference TRBV25-1 and TRBJ2-4, is EADIYQTPRYLVIGTGKKITLECSQTMGHDKMYWYQQDPGMELHLIHYSYGVNSTEKGDLSSESTVSRIRTEHFPLTLESARPSHTSQYLCASSGVQGAKNIQYFGAGTRLSVL.

The chain combines TRBV2 with TRBJ1-5; TRBD1 might be the D (6 bases). Trimming took 6 bases from V and 1 from J, leaving 19 bases between them. Germline-derived CDR1 and CDR2 are SNHLY and FYNNEI. CDR3 length equals 17 residues. DNA for the CDR3: TGTGCCAGCAGCTACGTATCACAGGGAGCCAGCAATCAGCCCCAGCATTTT. Translating it yields CASSYVSQGASNQPQHF.

This clone was recorded only once. The chain links TRBV7-2 to TRBJ2-7, with TRBD2 as a possible D gene (5 bases). Between the trimmed V and J ends, which lost 6 bases and 3 bases, there was a span of 12 bases. This CDR3 has 13 residues. The germline V gene has CDR1 SGHTA and CDR2 FQGNSA. The CDR3, as DNA: TGTGCCAGCAGACGAGGGCGGCACTACGAGCAGTACTTC. It yields the protein CASRRGRHYEQYF.

The V and J genes are TRBV6-6 and TRBJ1-5; 7 positions agree with TRBD1. Germline CDR1 reads MNHNY; CDR2 reads SVGAGI (reference sequence). J was trimmed by 5 bases and V by 2 bases; bases with no gene match: 3. There are 14 residues in the CDR3. The CDR3, as DNA: TGTGCCAGCAGTTACCGGGACAGATATCAGCCCCAGCATTTT. Its protein is CASSYRDRYQPQHF.

The chain links TRBV20-1 to TRBJ1-5, with D possibly being TRBD1 (5 bases). This CDR3 spans 14 amino acids. V lost 3 bases and J 6 bases, leaving 15 bases between the germline ends. The germline V gene has CDR1 DFQATT and CDR2 SNEGSKA (reference sequence). In DNA form, the CDR3 reads TGCAGTGCTAGTTCACCGGGGGGAGGTCAGCCCCAGCATTTT. The encoded protein is CSASSPGGGQPQHF.

The V and J genes are TRBV29-1 and TRBJ1-5, with 7 bases that match TRBD1. CDR1 SQVTM and CDR2 ANQGSEA come from the germline V gene. The CDR3 has 18 residues. J gave up 2 bases and V 7 bases, and 20 bases lay outside the gene matches. Here the CDR3 reads CSAKVNRDRELRNQPQHF. For the CDR3, the DNA is TGCAGCGCTAAAGTAAATCGGGACAGAGAACTACGCAATCAGCCCCAGCATTTT.

J is TRBJ2-3 and V is TRBV19; 10 bases are a match to TRBD2. The CDR3 contains 18 residues. Unmatched junction bases numbered 13, after V lost 7 bases and J lost 0 bases. CDR1 and CDR2 from the germline V gene are LNHDA and SQIVND (reference sequence). The CDR3 loop reads CASNMGKRGGPSTDTQYF. The CDR3 DNA reads TGTGCCAGTAATATGGGGAAGCGGGGGGGCCCTAGCACAGATACGCAGTATTTT.

V usage is TRBV6-5 and J usage is TRBJ2-7; D possibly corresponds to TRBD2 (5 bases). The V gene lost 6 bases and the J gene lost 0 bases, with 9 bases spanning the gap. In germline, CDR1 is MNHEY, CDR2 SVGAGI. The CDR3 has 13 amino acids. CDR3 region: CASSPGISYEQYF. DNA of the CDR3: TGTGCCAGCAGCCCCGGGATCTCCTACGAGCAGTACTTC.

The chain joins TRBV15 to TRBJ1-2, with 9 bases identical to TRBD1. Per the germline V gene, CDR1 is LNHNV and CDR2 is YYDKDF (reference sequence). V shed 6 bases and J 8 bases; nucleotides not matched to a gene: 4. The CDR3 is 12 amino acids. The CDR3 DNA sequence: TGTGCCACCAGGGCCGGGACAGGGGGCTACACCTTC. Amino acids: CATRAGTGGYTF. Filled out from reference TRBV15 and TRBJ1-2, the complete variable domain reads DAMVIQNPRYQVTQFGKPVTLSCSQTLNHNVMYWYQQKSSQAPKLLFHYYDKDFNNEADTPDNFQSRRPNTSFCFLDIRSPGLGDTAMYLCATRAGTGGYTFGSGTRLTVV.

The genes are TRBV4-1 and TRBJ2-6; D is unclear. CDR1 MGHRA and CDR2 YSYEKL come from the germline V gene. The CDR3 is 16 amino acids. Trimming cost V 1 base and J 2 bases, with 9 bases left between them. DNA of the CDR3: TGCGCCAGCAGCCAAGGGGAACAGCCTGGGGCCAACGTCCTGACTTTC. It codes for CASSQGEQPGANVLTF.

This clone was observed a single time. CDR3 DNA: TGTGCCAGCAGACCCGACTGGGATCAGCCCCAGCATTTT. It yields the protein CASRPDWDQPQHF. The chain employs TRBV6-5 and TRBJ1-5, with D unclear. With 6 bases removed from V and 5 bases from J, the gap between germline ends came to 11 bases. Germline lookup yields CDR1 MNHEY and CDR2 SVGAGI. This CDR3 has 13 residues.

This clone has just a few counts. The rearrangement links TRBV10-2 to TRBJ1-1; D gene unclear. The CDR3 covers 13 residues. The V end lost 2 bases, the J end lost 5 bases, and 9 bases lay between the germline ends. Looked up from germline, CDR1 is WSHSY and CDR2 is SAAADI. CDR3 amino acids: CASSEPAETEAFF. CDR3 DNA sequence: TGCGCCAGCAGTGAGCCAGCGGAAACTGAAGCTTTCTTT.

The chain links TRBV28 to TRBJ2-5, with D perhaps matching TRBD1 or TRBD2 (6 bases each). The CDR3 spans 14 residues. The germline gives CDR1 MDHEN, CDR2 SYDVKM. V was trimmed by 2 bases and J by 3 bases, leaving 10 bases between them. The CDR3 here is CASSLRGVEETQYF. In nucleotides, the CDR3 is TGTGCCAGCAGTTTAAGGGGGGTTGAAGAGACCCAGTACTTC.

This clone was observed a few times. V and J are TRBV3-1 (or the pseudogene TRBV3-2) and TRBJ1-1; TRBD1 aligns across 9 bases. This CDR3 is 13 amino acids long. V lost 6 bases to trimming and J lost 5 bases; unmatched junction nucleotides: 4. Germline values: CDR1 LGHDT, CDR2 YNNKEL (reference sequence). CDR3 sequence reads: CASSYRGRTEAFF. CDR3 DNA sequence: TGTGCCAGCAGTTACAGGGGGCGTACTGAAGCTTTCTTT.